The 20 T cell receptor beta chains listed next were all sequenced from one sample in a study of T cell changes during pregnancy in multiple sclerosis. Libraries were prepared by immunoSEQ multiplex PCR; TCRdb keeps only in-frame clonotypes and omits some of them. The sample contains 34,000 or so clones, approximately 91% of which appear only once. Source: peripheral blood, taken in the second trimester of pregnancy. The receptors were sampled from a female donor in good health, enrolled as a control in a pregnancy study.

V usage is TRBV28 and J usage is TRBJ1-3; 7 bases agree with TRBD1. Germline loops: CDR1 MDHEN, CDR2 SYDVKM. The CDR3 consists of 13 residues. Unmatched junction bases numbered 2, after V lost 4 bases and J lost 5 bases. The CDR3 nucleotides read TGTGCCAGCAGTTCGACAGGGCGAAACACCATATATTTT. Protein sequence: CASSSTGRNTIYF.

The gene calls are TRBV9 and TRBJ1-2; TRBD1 matches at 8 bases. Germline V gives CDR1 SGDLS, CDR2 YYNGEE. V was pared by 1 base and J by 7 bases, with 9 bases of the junction left unmatched. The CDR3 totals 15 residues. Here the CDR3 DNA reads TGTGCCAGCAGCGTATTGGGTCCAGGGGGCCCTGGCTACACCTTC. Translated, it gives CASSVLGPGGPGYTF.

V gene TRBV18 combines with J gene TRBJ2-7; D remains ambiguous. Germline CDR1 is KGHSH and CDR2 is LQKENI. The CDR3 contains 14 residues. The V end was cut by 3 bases, the J end by 0 bases, with 9 bases between. In nucleotides, the CDR3 is TGTGCCAGCTCACCTACGTCGGGCTCCTACGAGCAGTACTTC. Translating gives CASSPTSGSYEQYF.

This chain's CDR3 is CASAPGYKVDEQFF. As DNA, the CDR3 is TGCGCCAGCGCCCCGGGGTATAAGGTTGATGAGCAGTTCTTC. This chain uses TRBV5-1 with TRBJ2-1; possibly TRBD2 for D (5 bases). From germline, CDR1 is SGHRS and CDR2 YFSETQ. The CDR3 spans 14 residues. The V end was cut by 7 bases, the J end by 8 bases, with 19 bases between.

This chain uses TRBV6-4 with TRBJ2-2, with 11 bases that match TRBD2. The CDR3 consists of 14 residues. CDR1 is MRHNA, CDR2 SNTAGT, per germline. V was clipped by 4 bases and J by 6 bases; unmatched bases: 1. CDR3 amino acids: CASSASGGSGELFF. The CDR3 DNA sequence: TGTGCCAGCAGTGCTAGCGGGGGGTCCGGGGAGCTGTTTTTT.

The chain has TRBV6-1 and TRBJ1-1, with TRBD1 as a possible D gene (5 bases). V gave up 0 bases and J gave up 5 bases, with 16 bases separating them. This CDR3 is built from 16 residues. Germline CDR1 and CDR2: MNHNS and SASEGT. CDR3 loop: CASSEARGLVETEAFF. CDR3 nucleotide sequence: TGTGCCAGCAGTGAAGCCCGGGGGTTGGTAGAGACTGAAGCTTTCTTT.

The V and J genes are TRBV6-6 and TRBJ1-1; possible D gene TRBD1, 5 bases. V gave up 4 bases and J gave up 1 base, with 10 bases separating them. The CDR3 sequence is 14 residues long. CDR1 MNHNY and CDR2 SVGAGI come from the germline V gene (reference sequence). The CDR3 spells CASSSTARNTEAFF. Written as DNA, the CDR3 is TGTGCCAGCAGTTCGACAGCAAGGAACACTGAAGCTTTCTTT.

The V gene is TRBV6-5, the J gene TRBJ2-5, with TRBD2 identical over 13 bases. Looked up from germline, CDR1 is MNHEY and CDR2 is SVGAGI. This CDR3 has 16 residues. Unmatched junction bases numbered 1, after V lost 0 bases and J lost 3 bases. The CDR3: CASSYSGTSGEETQYF. The CDR3 bases are TGTGCCAGCAGTTACTCCGGGACTAGCGGGGAAGAGACCCAGTACTTC.

The chain carries TRBV7-8 and TRBJ2-1; a possible D gene is TRBD2 (5 bases). The V end was cut by 3 bases, the J end by 7 bases, with 10 bases between. The CDR3 has 13 residues. Germline V lookup: CDR1 SGHVS, CDR2 FQNEAQ. CDR3 DNA: TGTGCCAGCAGCTTCCGGGGTGGGAATGAGCAGTTCTTC. Translation: CASSFRGGNEQFF.

The chain is built from TRBV9 and TRBJ1-2, with D unclear. The germline V and J ends were trimmed by 3 bases and 8 bases, with 8 bases remaining between them. The CDR3 spans 11 residues. Germline V lookup: CDR1 SGDLS, CDR2 YYNGEE. The CDR3 sequence is CASSDRGGYTF. The CDR3, as DNA: TGTGCCAGCAGCGACAGAGGGGGCTACACCTTC.

The CDR3 reads CASSLGSSGSYNEQFF. CDR3 in DNA: TGTGCCAGCAGCTTAGGGAGCTCGGGTTCCTACAATGAGCAGTTCTTC. The chain is built from TRBV5-6 and TRBJ2-1, with D possibly TRBD2 on 5 matching bases. Germline CDR1 reads SGHDT; CDR2 reads YYEEEE. V lost 2 bases, J lost 1 base, and 13 bases lay in between. The CDR3 spans 16 residues.

The CDR3 is CASSGGTSDEQFF. For the CDR3, the DNA is TGCGCCAGCAGTGGAGGGACTAGCGATGAGCAGTTCTTC. The chain uses TRBV10-1 and TRBJ2-1, with TRBD2 matching over 10 bases. This CDR3 has 13 amino acids. V was clipped by 4 bases and J by 8 bases; unmatched bases: 2. Per germline, CDR1 WNHNN and CDR2 SYGVQD (reference sequence).

V usage is TRBV7-2 and J usage is TRBJ2-5, with TRBD2 identical over 11 bases. This CDR3 is 16 amino acids long. Losses at the gene ends were 4 bases for V and 1 base for J; bases not matched to a gene: 5. Germline CDR1 reads SGHTA; CDR2 reads FQGNSA. The CDR3 loop reads CASSSGTSGFQETQYF. As DNA, the CDR3 is TGTGCCAGCAGCTCCGGGACTAGCGGATTCCAAGAGACCCAGTACTTC.

This chain links TRBV6-5 with TRBJ2-1, with 8 bases aligning to TRBD2. The CDR3 is made up of 15 amino acids. With 5 bases clipped from V and 4 bases from J, the junction kept 7 bases outside the gene matches. The germline CDR1 and CDR2 sequences are MNHEY and SVGAGI. The CDR3 protein is CASSRSGGDYNEQFF. CDR3 DNA sequence: TGTGCCAGCAGTCGCTCGGGGGGGGATTACAATGAGCAGTTCTTC.

The V and J genes are TRBV6-6 and TRBJ1-1, with a possible D match to TRBD1 (5 bases). Germline lookup yields CDR1 MNHNY and CDR2 SVGAGI (reference sequence). This CDR3 contains 15 residues. V was cut by 2 bases and J by 3 bases, with 13 bases left in between. This CDR3 is CASSYPGGGYTEAFF. The CDR3 DNA reads TGTGCCAGCAGTTACCCGGGCGGGGGATACACTGAAGCTTTCTTT.

This chain connects TRBV5-1 to TRBJ2-7; 8 bases align to TRBD2. Losses at the gene ends were 2 bases for V and 6 bases for J; bases not matched to a gene: 7. CDR1 is SGHRS and CDR2 is YFSETQ in the germline V gene. The CDR3 has 14 amino acids. CDR3: CASSLAGAQGEQYF. The CDR3 DNA follows: TGCGCCAGCAGCTTAGCGGGAGCGCAAGGCGAGCAGTACTTC.

The chain joins TRBV18 to TRBJ2-7, with 7 bases identical to TRBD1. The CDR3 has 12 residues. The junction had 2 bases not matched to a gene; V was cut back by 3 bases and J by 6 bases. Per germline, CDR1 KGHSH and CDR2 LQKENI. This chain's CDR3 is CASSPDRAEQYF. The CDR3 DNA is TGTGCCAGCTCACCCGACAGGGCCGAGCAGTACTTC.

The genes are TRBV29-1 and TRBJ1-2; TRBD1 matches at 8 bases. Germline V CDR1 and CDR2: SQVTM, ANQGSEA. V shed 6 bases and J 4 bases; nucleotides not matched to a gene: 7. This CDR3 has 13 amino acids. CDR3 sequence (DNA): TGCAGCGTGGATGGACAGGGAACCTATGGCTACACCTTC. It codes for CSVDGQGTYGYTF.

The J gene is TRBJ1-1, the V gene TRBV19, with D uncertain. CDR1 LNHDA and CDR2 SQIVND come from the germline V gene (reference sequence). There are 13 residues in the CDR3. The V end was cut by 5 bases, the J end by 1 base, with 8 bases between. The CDR3 DNA sequence: TGTGCCAGTAGTCCCGGGAGGAACACTGAAGCTTTCTTT. This translates into CASSPGRNTEAFF.

This clone was seen just once. The chain combines TRBV5-5 with TRBJ1-2; 8 nucleotides match TRBD1. J lost 3 bases, V lost 4 bases, and 11 bases had no gene match. The CDR3 covers 16 residues. The germline gives CDR1 SGHKS, CDR2 YYEKEE (reference sequence). The CDR3 sequence is CASSQDRVWVDYGYTF. In DNA, the CDR3 is TGTGCCAGCAGCCAGGACAGGGTTTGGGTCGACTATGGCTACACCTTC.